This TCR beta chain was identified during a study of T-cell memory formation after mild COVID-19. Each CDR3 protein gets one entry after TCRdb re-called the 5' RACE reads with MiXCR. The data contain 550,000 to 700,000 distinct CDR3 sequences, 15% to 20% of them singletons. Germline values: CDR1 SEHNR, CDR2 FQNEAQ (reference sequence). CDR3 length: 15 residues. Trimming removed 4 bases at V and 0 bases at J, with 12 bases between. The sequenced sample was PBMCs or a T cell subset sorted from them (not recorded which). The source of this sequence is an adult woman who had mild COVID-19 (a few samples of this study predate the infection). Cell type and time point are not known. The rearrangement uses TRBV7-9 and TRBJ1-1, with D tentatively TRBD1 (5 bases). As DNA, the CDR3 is TGTGCCAGCAGCTCAAGGACAAAGATGAACACTGAAGCTTTCTTT. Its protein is CASSSRTKMNTEAFF.